The clone carrying this TCR beta chain was counted at least ten times. The data belong to a study of neurological immune-mediated disorders. The V end was cut by 6 bases, the J end by 0 bases, with 15 bases between. In germline, CDR1 is MNHEY, CDR2 SVGEGT. This CDR3 has 16 amino acids. The cDNA was synthesized by means of template-switch 5'RACE, which was carried out with 10-nucleotide random UMIs. TCRdb reprocessed the 5' RACE reads with MiXCR, giving one entry per CDR3 protein. The data hold some 50,000 distinct CDR3 sequences, with about an eighth observed a single time. Sample time point: longitudinal time-point 2. The unsorted libraries were produced from 2 million PBMCs held at -80 C.

Sequenced sample: PBMCs. The clonotype was recovered from a male donor with HTLV-1-associated myelopathy (HAM/TSP). The V and J genes are TRBV6-2 or TRBV6-3 and TRBJ1-3; D ambiguous. The CDR3 is CASSSGRTSSGNTIYF. The CDR3 nucleotides are TGTGCCAGCAGCTCCGGGCGGACCTCCTCTGGAAACACCATATATTTT.